This T cell receptor beta chain was sequenced in a study of beta chain features in type 1 diabetes. This clone was seen a handful of times. The CDR3 has 15 amino acids. After removal of 3 bases from V and 0 bases from J, the junction contained 6 bases not matched to a gene. Germline V gene lookup returns CDR1 SQVTM and CDR2 ANQGSEA. Sequencing targeted expressed TCRB transcripts, as all isolated RNA had been reverse transcribed. Measured with immunoSEQ multiplex PCR; TCRdb has only the in-frame clones, and not every one. Of almost 350,000 clones detected, around 20% appear once; the ten largest clones hold under 0.05%.

V gene TRBV29-1 combines with J gene TRBJ2-3; 7 nucleotides agree with TRBD2. Sequencing was done on a sample of naive CD4+ T cells from blood. The sequence was obtained from a woman in her late teens or twenties in good health. The CDR3 reads CSVEYLAASTDTQYF. The CDR3 coding sequence is TGCAGCGTTGAGTATCTAGCGGCTAGCACAGATACGCAGTATTTT.